This T cell receptor beta chain was recovered during a study of blood T cell repertoires in COVID-19. Sequencing used immunoSEQ multiplex PCR; TCRdb keeps in-frame clones, though not all of them. Counted here are roughly 100,000 clones, roughly 90% occurring once; the ten biggest clones make up under 6.5%. The germline V and J ends were trimmed by 0 bases and 2 bases, with 9 bases remaining between them. This CDR3 contains 15 residues. Germline values: CDR1 LGHNA, CDR2 YNFKEQ. The J gene is TRBJ2-3, the V gene TRBV4-2, with no clear D. The source material was peripheral blood. The TCR was taken from a woman aged 50 to 65 with COVID-19, enrolled during active disease. The CDR3 nucleotides are TGTGCCAGCAGCCAAGATGTGGCGGACACAGATACGCAGTATTTT. Its translation: CASSQDVADTDTQYF.